One and the same sample provided the 23 T cell receptor beta chains below, sequenced in a study of CD8 T cells in Susac syndrome. Random hexamers were used to reverse transcribe the RNA input (0.5 to 1 ug). TCRdb reprocessed the immunoSEQ multiplex PCR reads with MiXCR, giving one entry per CDR3 protein. The sample has some 400,000 distinct CDR3 sequences; 85% are singletons. Sequenced: CD8+ T cells from PBMCs. The receptors were gathered from a human donor with multiple sclerosis.

J is TRBJ1-2 and V is TRBV4-1, with D maybe TRBD1 (5 bases). The V end lost 4 bases, the J end lost 0 bases, and 27 bases lay between the germline ends. The germline V gene encodes CDR1 MGHRA and CDR2 YSYEKL. The CDR3 is 20 amino acids. DNA for the CDR3: TGCGCCAGCAGCCGAGAACTGATGGGTACAGAGGACAACACTAACTATGGCTACACCTTC. The encoded protein is CASSRELMGTEDNTNYGYTF.

V and J are TRBV4-1 and TRBJ1-4; D perhaps matches TRBD1 (5 bases). Germline assignment: CDR1 MGHRA and CDR2 YSYEKL. V was shortened by 4 bases and J by 4 bases, with 13 bases between the two germline ends. The CDR3 covers 15 residues. CDR3 nucleotides: TGCGCCAGCAGCCGCCGGGGACCTGATAATGAAAAACTGTTTTTT. It yields the protein CASSRRGPDNEKLFF.

V is TRBV20-1 and J is TRBJ1-5, with D possibly TRBD1 on 5 matching bases. V was shortened by 3 bases and J by 6 bases, with 15 bases between the two germline ends. There are 14 residues in the CDR3. Germline CDR1 and CDR2: DFQATT and SNEGSKA (reference sequence). CDR3 region: CSASSDTRGQPQHF. The CDR3 bases are TGCAGTGCTAGTTCGGACACCCGGGGTCAGCCCCAGCATTTT.

The J gene is TRBJ2-5, the V gene TRBV6-1; TRBD2 matches 8 bases. The ends lost 1 base at V and 4 bases at J; junction bases unmatched: 8. The CDR3 spans 16 residues. The germline V gene has CDR1 MNHNS and CDR2 SASEGT. The CDR3 loop is CASSEGVTSGGETQYF. The CDR3, as DNA: TGTGCCAGCAGTGAAGGGGTTACTAGCGGTGGAGAGACCCAGTACTTC.

This clonotype has a handful of counts. The chain uses TRBV5-1 and TRBJ2-3, with D tentatively TRBD2 (5 bases). The germline V and J ends were trimmed by 1 base and 2 bases, with 8 bases remaining between them. Germline V gene sequence: CDR1 SGHRS, CDR2 YFSETQ. The CDR3 totals 14 residues. The CDR3 sequence is CASSLRGPTDTQYF. The CDR3 DNA reads TGCGCCAGCAGCTTGCGCGGGCCCACAGATACGCAGTATTTT.

This chain links TRBV27 with TRBJ2-7, with 8 bases aligning to TRBD1. Trimming took 3 bases from V and 0 from J; bases not matched to a gene: 4. Germline V gives CDR1 MNHEY, CDR2 SMNVEV (reference sequence). The CDR3 runs to 15 residues. For the CDR3, the DNA is TGTGCCAGCAGTTTGACAGGGGTTGGCTCCTACGAGCAGTACTTC. Its translation is CASSLTGVGSYEQYF.

The rearrangement links TRBV4-1 to TRBJ2-5; tentatively, D is TRBD1 or TRBD2 (5 bases each). CDR3 length: 16 residues. Trimming stripped 2 bases from V and 2 bases from J, with 15 bases between. CDR1 and CDR2 (germline): MGHRA, YSYEKL. CDR3 in amino acids: CASSQTTGTDQETQYF. The CDR3 DNA follows: TGCGCCAGCAGCCAAACTACCGGGACGGATCAAGAGACCCAGTACTTC.

This chain connects TRBV28 to TRBJ2-3; no reliable D call. In germline, CDR1 is MDHEN, CDR2 SYDVKM. CDR3 length equals 13 residues. V lost 6 bases to trimming and J lost 3 bases, with 10 bases between them. The CDR3 spells CASRPPGTDTQYF. The CDR3 DNA sequence: TGTGCCAGCAGACCCCCCGGGACAGATACGCAGTATTTT. Looking up the rest from reference TRBV28 and TRBJ2-3 gives the full variable domain: DVKVTQSSRYLVKRTGEKVFLECVQDMDHENMFWYRQDPGLGLRLIYFSYDVKMKEKGDIPEGYSVSREKKERFSLILESASTNQTSMYLCASRPPGTDTQYFGPGTRLTVL.

The genes are TRBV27 and TRBJ1-2; D might be TRBD1 (6 bases). The CDR3 is 15 amino acids. From germline, CDR1 is MNHEY and CDR2 SMNVEV (reference sequence). V was clipped by 0 bases and J by 3 bases, with 11 bases between them. The CDR3 sequence: CASSLSNRDYYGYTF. DNA of the CDR3: TGTGCCAGCAGTTTATCGAACAGGGATTACTATGGCTACACCTTC.

The chain joins TRBV28 to TRBJ2-3, with D uncertain. The CDR3 extends over 15 amino acids. CDR1 is MDHEN and CDR2 is SYDVKM in the germline V gene. Trimming shortened V by 6 bases and J by 0 bases, and 13 bases separated the two germline ends. The CDR3: CASSLEGDSTDTQYF. CDR3 nucleotide sequence: TGTGCCAGCAGCCTAGAAGGAGACAGCACAGATACGCAGTATTTT.

This clonotype was picked up a small number of times. The V gene is TRBV20-1, the J gene TRBJ2-7, with D perhaps matching TRBD2 (6 bases). V was shortened by 1 base and J by 0 bases, with 16 bases between the two germline ends. CDR1 is DFQATT and CDR2 is SNEGSKA in the germline V gene (reference sequence). The CDR3 totals 16 residues. The CDR3 DNA reads TGCAGTGCTAGAGCCTCCGGGACTGATCTCTCCTACGAGCAGTACTTC. Amino acid sequence: CSARASGTDLSYEQYF.

A single count supports this clonotype. The chain has TRBV19 and TRBJ1-5, with no clear D. Trimming left V 5 bases short and J 5 bases short, with 7 bases between. This CDR3 contains 12 residues. The germline gives CDR1 LNHDA, CDR2 SQIVND (reference sequence). CDR3 protein: CASSLWDQPQHF. CDR3 coding DNA: TGTGCCAGTAGTTTGTGGGATCAGCCCCAGCATTTT. Full variable domain (missing parts from reference TRBV19 and TRBJ1-5): DGGITQSPKYLFRKEGQNVTLSCEQNLNHDAMYWYRQDPGQGLRLIYYSQIVNDFQKGDIAEGYSVSREKKESFPLTVTSAQKNPTAFYLCASSLWDQPQHFGDGTRLSIL.

The genes are TRBV7-9 and TRBJ2-1; TRBD2 might be the D (5 bases). V lost 3 bases, J lost 8 bases, and 11 bases lay in between. CDR3 size: 13 residues. Germline CDR1 reads SEHNR; CDR2 reads FQNEAQ (reference sequence). CDR3: CASSFSSRDEQFF. DNA of the CDR3: TGTGCCAGCAGCTTCTCTAGCCGTGATGAGCAGTTCTTC.

The V and J genes are TRBV20-1 and TRBJ2-7; D possibly corresponds to TRBD2 (6 bases). Germline CDR1 reads DFQATT; CDR2 reads SNEGSKA (reference sequence). CDR3 length equals 12 residues. V was trimmed by 6 bases and J by 0 bases, leaving 9 bases between them. This CDR3 reads CSARRGSYEQYF. CDR3 nucleotides: TGCAGTGCCCGGAGGGGCTCCTACGAGCAGTACTTC.

CDR3 nucleotides: TGTGCCAGCAGTGGAACAGGGTACTCGAACACTGAAGCTTTCTTT. Its translation is CASSGTGYSNTEAFF. The chain combines TRBV27 with TRBJ1-1; tentatively, D is TRBD1 (6 bases). With 5 bases removed from V and 1 base from J, the gap between germline ends came to 14 bases. The CDR3 is made up of 15 amino acids. CDR1 and CDR2 (germline): MNHEY, SMNVEV (reference sequence).

The chain couples TRBV20-1 to TRBJ2-7; the match to TRBD2 covers 14 bases. The trim removed 2 bases at V and 5 bases at J, leaving 8 bases unmatched. CDR1 is DFQATT and CDR2 is SNEGSKA in the germline V gene (reference sequence). CDR3 size: 16 residues. This CDR3 is CSARRLAGGPGDEQYF. The CDR3 coding sequence is TGCAGTGCTAGAAGACTAGCGGGAGGGCCTGGGGACGAGCAGTACTTC.

The V call is TRBV20-1, the J call TRBJ2-7, with D perhaps TRBD1 or TRBD2 (5 bases each). Germline V gene data show CDR1 as DFQATT and CDR2 as SNEGSKA (reference sequence). This CDR3 spans 14 amino acids. Trimming shortened V by 1 base and J by 1 base, and 11 bases separated the two germline ends. The CDR3 here is CSARGGTASYEQYF. The CDR3 region has the DNA TGCAGTGCTAGAGGGGGGACGGCATCCTACGAGCAGTACTTC.

J is TRBJ2-2 and V is TRBV7-9; 13 bases match TRBD2. Germline loops: CDR1 SEHNR, CDR2 FQNEAQ (reference sequence). There are 18 residues in the CDR3. Trimming cost V 4 bases and J 7 bases; bases outside gene matches: 12. CDR3 region: CASSSPGTSGEAYGELFF. In nucleotides, the CDR3 is TGTGCCAGCAGCTCCCCTGGGACTAGCGGGGAGGCGTACGGGGAGCTGTTTTTT.

This clonotype was found a few times. This sequence joins TRBV6-1 and TRBJ1-3; D may be TRBD1 (5 bases). Trimming took 2 bases from V and 1 from J, leaving 9 bases between them. The germline V gene encodes CDR1 MNHNS and CDR2 SASEGT. This CDR3 contains 15 residues. The CDR3 bases are TGTGCCAGCAGTGAATCCAGGGCGTCTGGAAACACCATATATTTT. This gives the protein CASSESRASGNTIYF.

V usage is TRBV6-5 and J usage is TRBJ1-1; D call uncertain. The germline V and J ends were trimmed by 0 bases and 1 base, with 6 bases remaining between them. CDR1 is MNHEY, CDR2 SVGAGI, per germline. CDR3 length equals 14 residues. DNA for the CDR3: TGTGCCAGCAGTTACTCTAGTGAGAACACTGAAGCTTTCTTT. Amino acid sequence: CASSYSSENTEAFF.

The rearrangement uses TRBV24-1 and TRBJ2-1; weak D call: TRBD2 (6 bases). The V gene lost 6 bases and the J gene lost 5 bases, with 13 bases spanning the gap. The CDR3 is 14 amino acids. Germline-derived CDR1 and CDR2 are KGHDR and SFDVKD. For the CDR3, the DNA is TGTGCCACCAGTCTGGGGGGTCCGGACAATGAGCAGTTCTTC. Translating gives CATSLGGPDNEQFF.

The gene calls are TRBV5-1 and TRBJ2-3; D is uncertain. V lost 3 bases and J 2 bases, leaving 16 bases between the germline ends. The CDR3 is made up of 16 amino acids. Germline-derived CDR1 and CDR2 are SGHRS and YFSETQ. CDR3 amino acids: CASSYLSDTYTDTQYF. CDR3 bases: TGCGCCAGCAGCTACCTGAGCGATACCTACACAGATACGCAGTATTTT.

V usage is TRBV30 and J usage is TRBJ1-1; 8 nucleotides agree with TRBD1. V shed 2 bases and J 1 base; nucleotides not matched to a gene: 12. This CDR3 has 17 amino acids. CDR1 and CDR2 from the germline V gene are GTSNPN and SVGIG (reference sequence). CDR3 sequence reads: CAWSPQDRGNRNTEAFF. The DNA for the CDR3 is TGTGCCTGGAGTCCCCAAGACAGGGGCAATAGGAACACTGAAGCTTTCTTT.